These T cell receptor beta chains were read from a single sample in a study of graft-versus-host responses after intestinal transplantation. The protocol was immunoSEQ multiplex PCR, while the TCRdb copy is restricted to in-frame clones and leaves out a portion. The sample shows about 39,000 clones, roughly 92% of them seen only once. Their specific antigens are unknown. Specimen: unstimulated CD8+ T cells sorted from spleen or lymph node cells, collected before transplant. The receptor source for this set is a human donor who was the organ donor for an intestinal transplant. CDR3s include the opening cysteine and the closing phenylalanine or tryptophan. D genes are given only for firm matches. Where a row states a size, it is once, few, many or the class of an expanded clone; other rows omit it.

J | size | D | V | DNA | CDR3
TRBJ2-5 | NA | NA | TRBV28 | TGTGCCAGCAGTCCCCGGGACAAGTCACGCCGTTTCCAAGAGACCCAGTACTTC | CASSPRDKSRRFQETQYF
TRBJ1-2 | once | TRBD1 | TRBV13 | TGTGCCAGCAGCACAACACAGGGGCGACCTAGCGACTATGGCTACACCTTC | CASSTTQGRPSDYGYTF
TRBJ2-6 | NA | NA | TRBV27 | TGTGCCAGCAGTCCCCCAGCCGGGGCCAACGTCCTGACTTTC | CASSPPAGANVLTF
TRBJ2-7 | NA | TRBD1 | TRBV27 | TGTGCCAGCAGTTGGAGCAGGGGGCACTACGAGCAGTACTTC | CASSWSRGHYEQYF
TRBJ2-3 | once | NA | TRBV11-2 | TGTGCCAGCAGCTTAGAGCCTCCCTCGCGGAGTTGGACAGATACGCAGTATTTT | CASSLEPPSRSWTDTQYF
TRBJ2-7 | NA | TRBD1 | TRBV4-3 | TGCGCCAGCAGCCATGAACCCCACAGGGGGCAGGACGAGCAGTACTTC | CASSHEPHRGQDEQYF
TRBJ2-7 | NA | TRBD2 | TRBV4-1 | TGCGCCAGCAGCCGATGGGACTACTCCTACGAGCAGTACTTC | CASSRWDYSYEQYF
TRBJ2-5 | once | TRBD1 | TRBV25-1 | TGTGCCAGCAGTACCTTGGACAGGGGTGAGACCCAGTACTTC | CASSTLDRGETQYF
TRBJ2-1 | NA | NA | TRBV27 | TGTGCCAGCAGCTCGGGACTCCCTAATGAGCAGTTCTTC | CASSSGLPNEQFF
TRBJ2-7 | NA | TRBD1 | TRBV28 | TGTGCCAGCAGGGAGATAACAGGGGCCGAGCAGTACTTC | CASREITGAEQYF
TRBJ2-7 | NA | TRBD1 | TRBV19 | TGTGCCAGTAGCTTGGGGACAGGTCCCTACGAGCAGTACTTC | CASSLGTGPYEQYF
TRBJ2-1 | NA | NA | TRBV4-1 | TGCGCCAGCAGTTACGGGACTCCGAGCAATGAGCAGTTCTTC | CASSYGTPSNEQFF
TRBJ2-1 | NA | NA | TRBV9 | TGTGCCAGCAGCTCAGTCTACAATGAGCAGTTCTTC | CASSSVYNEQFF
TRBJ2-7 | NA | NA | TRBV30 | TGTGCCTGGAGGGTGGGGTGGGAGAGGTACGAGCAGTACTTC | CAWRVGWERYEQYF
TRBJ2-2 | NA | NA | TRBV7-8 | TGTGCCAGCAGCTCCGGGACCCAGAACACCGGGGAGCTGTTTTTT | CASSSGTQNTGELFF
TRBJ2-5 | NA | NA | TRBV6-1 | TGTGCCAGCAGCACCGGGCCCCGAGGAGGGACCCAGTACTTC | CASSTGPRGGTQYF